This T cell receptor beta chain emerged from a study of technical replicates of blood from several donors. This clone has just a few counts. The table came from immunoSEQ multiplex PCR; TCRdb's copy has only in-frame clones and leaves some out. The repertoire holds tens of thousands of clones, around nine tenths seen once, with roughly 0.27% in the top ten. J was trimmed by 0 bases and V by 4 bases; bases with no gene match: 3. The V gene's germline CDR1 is LNHDA and CDR2 SQIVND (reference sequence). CDR3 length: 14 residues. The chain joins TRBV19 to TRBJ2-7; 7 bases are a match to TRBD1. This sequence originates from a human donor in good health. The sequenced sample was T cells isolated from PBMCs. CDR3 bases: TGTGCCAGTAGTAACCGACAGGGCTCCTACGAGCAGTACTTC. Its protein is CASSNRQGSYEQYF.